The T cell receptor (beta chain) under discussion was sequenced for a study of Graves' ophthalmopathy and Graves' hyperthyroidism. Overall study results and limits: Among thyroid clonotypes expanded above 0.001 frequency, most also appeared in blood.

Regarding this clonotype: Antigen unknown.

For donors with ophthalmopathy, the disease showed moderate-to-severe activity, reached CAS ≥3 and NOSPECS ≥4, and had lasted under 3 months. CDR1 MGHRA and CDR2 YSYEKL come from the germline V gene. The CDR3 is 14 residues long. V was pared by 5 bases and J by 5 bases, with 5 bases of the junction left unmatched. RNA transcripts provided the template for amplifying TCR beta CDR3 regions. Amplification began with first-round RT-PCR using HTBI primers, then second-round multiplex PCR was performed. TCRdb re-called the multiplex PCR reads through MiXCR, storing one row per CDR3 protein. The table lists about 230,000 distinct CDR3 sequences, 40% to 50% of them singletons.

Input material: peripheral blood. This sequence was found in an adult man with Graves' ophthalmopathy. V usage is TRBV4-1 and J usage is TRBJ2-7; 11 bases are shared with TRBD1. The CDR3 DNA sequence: TGCGCCAGCAGCGGCCGGACAGGGGGCGACGAGCAGTACTTC. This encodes CASSGRTGGDEQYF.